The 27 T cell receptor beta chains reported below all come from one sample, sequenced in a study of blood T cell repertoires in COVID-19. Measured with immunoSEQ multiplex PCR; TCRdb has only the in-frame clones, and not every one. The sample comprises roughly 180,000 clones, 82% of which are singletons, and 15% to 20% rests with the top ten. Source material: PBMCs or T cells enriched from blood (not recorded which). The source of these receptors is a man between 60 and 75 years old who had recovered from COVID-19.

This clone was counted between two and nine times. The rearrangement joins TRBV5-4 to TRBJ1-6, with 7 nucleotides matching TRBD1. Germline CDR1 SGHNT, CDR2 YYREEE (reference sequence). The CDR3 totals 18 residues. V dropped 2 bases and J dropped 5; count of bases not matched to a gene: 13. The chain's CDR3 is CASSFERLPGGNNSPLHF. The CDR3 bases are TGTGCCAGCAGCTTTGAGAGGTTGCCAGGGGGGAATAATTCACCCCTCCACTTT.

This clone was detected once. This CDR3 reads CASSRQGSTDTQYF. The CDR3 coding sequence is TGTGCCAGCAGCCGACAGGGGAGCACAGATACGCAGTATTTT. The chain has TRBV5-5 and TRBJ2-3; 8 positions match TRBD1. The CDR3 extends over 14 amino acids. The germline V gene has CDR1 SGHKS and CDR2 YYEKEE (reference sequence). V shed 4 bases, J shed 0 bases, and the junction held 1 base outside the gene matches.

The gene calls are TRBV7-6 and TRBJ2-2, with D possibly TRBD2 on 7 matching bases. The CDR3 consists of 15 residues. Trimming left V 1 base short and J 4 bases short, with 10 bases between. Per the germline V gene, CDR1 is SGHVS and CDR2 is FNYEAQ. The chain's CDR3 is CASSLGGGPTGELFF. The DNA for the CDR3 is TGTGCCAGCAGCTTAGGGGGGGGGCCCACCGGGGAGCTGTTTTTT.

The rearrangement uses TRBV6-5 and TRBJ1-3; 8 positions agree with TRBD1. CDR3 length: 14 residues. J was trimmed by 4 bases and V by 7 bases; bases with no gene match: 6. Germline assignment: CDR1 MNHEY and CDR2 SVGAGI. For the CDR3, the DNA is TGTGCCAGCATTCTCAGGGGGCGGGGAAACACCATATATTTT. Translated: CASILRGRGNTIYF.

The rearrangement links TRBV5-6 to TRBJ1-4, with TRBD1 as a possible D gene (6 bases). CDR3 length: 15 amino acids. Germline values: CDR1 SGHDT, CDR2 YYEEEE. Trimming left V 4 bases short and J 8 bases short, with 18 bases between. This CDR3 is CASSTYTGTPEKLFF. CDR3 DNA sequence: TGTGCCAGCAGCACGTATACCGGGACACCAGAAAAACTGTTTTTT. Combining the CDR3 with reference TRBV5-6 and TRBJ1-4 gives the whole variable domain DAGVTQSPTHLIKTRGQQVTLRCSPKSGHDTVSWYQQALGQGPQFIFQYYEEEERQRGNFPDRFSGHQFPNYSSELNVNALLLGDSALYLCASSTYTGTPEKLFFGSGTQLSVL.

The rearrangement joins TRBV9 to TRBJ2-2, with D hard to call. The CDR3 has 14 residues. V lost 0 bases and J 6 bases, leaving 9 bases between the germline ends. The germline CDR1 and CDR2 sequences are SGDLS and YYNGEE. The chain's CDR3 is CASSVARAPGELFF. Written as DNA, the CDR3 is TGTGCCAGCAGCGTAGCTCGAGCTCCCGGGGAGCTGTTTTTT.

The V call is TRBV7-6, the J call TRBJ2-7; TRBD2 matches at 11 bases. Germline CDR1 and CDR2: SGHVS and FNYEAQ. There are 16 residues in the CDR3. V lost 5 bases, J lost 5 bases, and 11 bases stayed unmatched. CDR3 DNA: TGTGCCAGCAGCATGGGGTTAGCGGGAGGGCCTCACGAGCAGTACTTC. Protein: CASSMGLAGGPHEQYF.

This clone was detected only once. V is TRBV9 and J is TRBJ1-5; TRBD1 might be the D (5 bases). Germline-derived CDR1 and CDR2 are SGDLS and YYNGEE. There are 15 residues in the CDR3. Trimming removed 4 bases at V and 2 bases at J, with 13 bases between. CDR3 residues: CASSLTGVGNQPQHF. The CDR3 nucleotides read TGTGCCAGCAGCCTCACGGGGGTCGGCAATCAGCCCCAGCATTTT. The whole variable domain, remainder taken from reference TRBV9 and TRBJ1-5, is DSGVTQTPKHLITATGQRVTLRCSPRSGDLSVYWYQQSLDQGLQFLIQYYNGEERAKGNILERFSAQQFPDLHSELNLSSLELGDSALYFCASSLTGVGNQPQHFGDGTRLSIL.

The chain links TRBV10-3 to TRBJ2-7, with 14 bases matching TRBD2. V gave up 6 bases and J gave up 1 base; unmatched junction bases: 2. CDR1 ENHRY and CDR2 SYGVKD come from the germline V gene. This CDR3 contains 15 residues. For the CDR3, the DNA is TGTGCCATCAGGGGACTAGCGGGGGTTTCCTACGAGCAGTACTTC. Translation: CAIRGLAGVSYEQYF.

V and J are TRBV15 and TRBJ2-2; possibly TRBD1 for D (5 bases). The CDR3 totals 15 residues. Trimming pared 5 bases from V and 6 bases from J, leaving 16 bases between. The germline CDR1 and CDR2 sequences are LNHNV and YYDKDF (reference sequence). Written as DNA, the CDR3 is TGTGCCACCAGCTCCGAGCCGACAGTCCCCGGGGAGCTGTTTTTT. Translated: CATSSEPTVPGELFF.

This chain joins TRBV5-1 and TRBJ2-3; 8 bases fit TRBD2. CDR3 size: 14 residues. Germline V gene data show CDR1 as SGHRS and CDR2 as YFSETQ. V was pared by 4 bases and J by 6 bases, with 7 bases of the junction left unmatched. This CDR3 is CASSPGGVRDTQYF. In DNA form, the CDR3 reads TGCGCCAGCAGCCCCGGGGGGGTCCGCGATACGCAGTATTTT.

This clone has only one observation. The chain carries TRBV28 and TRBJ2-7; 7 nucleotides line up with TRBD1. This CDR3 has 15 residues. The trim removed 5 bases at V and 2 bases at J, leaving 9 bases unmatched. Germline V gives CDR1 MDHEN, CDR2 SYDVKM. The DNA of the CDR3 is TGTGCCAGCAGTCTCGCCGGGACAGCGCCCTACGAGCAGTACTTC. Protein sequence: CASSLAGTAPYEQYF.

The V call is TRBV12-5, the J call TRBJ1-5; 9 nucleotides agree with TRBD1. The CDR3 length is 16 residues. V was pared by 1 base and J by 2 bases, with 3 bases of the junction left unmatched. Germline CDR1 is LGHNT and CDR2 is FRNRAP. This CDR3 is CASGLGTGVGNQPQHF. The CDR3 DNA sequence: TGTGCTAGTGGTTTGGGGACAGGGGTGGGCAATCAGCCCCAGCATTTT.

The rearrangement uses TRBV27 and TRBJ2-5; TRBD2 matches at 12 bases. This CDR3 contains 14 residues. The ends lost 4 bases at V and 4 bases at J; junction bases unmatched: 1. Germline-derived CDR1 and CDR2 are MNHEY and SMNVEV (reference sequence). DNA of the CDR3: TGTGCCAGCAGTTCGACTAGCGGGGGAGAGACCCAGTACTTC. It codes for CASSSTSGGETQYF.

J is TRBJ1-5 and V is TRBV18; 7 nucleotides line up with TRBD1. The CDR3 has 14 amino acids. With V trimmed by 2 bases and J by 3 bases, 1 base remained unmatched. CDR1 is KGHSH and CDR2 is LQKENI in the germline V gene. CDR3 amino acids: CASSPGTDNQPQHF. DNA of the CDR3: TGTGCCAGCTCACCAGGGACAGACAATCAGCCCCAGCATTTT. Looking up the rest from reference TRBV18 and TRBJ1-5 gives the full variable domain: NAGVMQNPRHLVRRRGQEARLRCSPMKGHSHVYWYRQLPEEGLKFMVYLQKENIIDESGMPKERFSAEFPKEGPSILRIQQVVRGDSAAYFCASSPGTDNQPQHFGDGTRLSIL.

The CDR3 coding sequence is TGTGCCAGCAGCGTCCGACAGGGGGCCGACGAGCAGTACTTC. Its protein is CASSVRQGADEQYF. This chain uses TRBV9 with TRBJ2-7; 10 bases are shared with TRBD1. CDR1 SGDLS and CDR2 YYNGEE come from the germline V gene. The CDR3 sequence is 14 residues long. The V and J ends lost 2 bases and 5 bases, in that order; junction bases with no gene match: 4.

V gene TRBV19 combines with J gene TRBJ2-5, with D tentatively TRBD1 (6 bases). Germline V CDR1 and CDR2: LNHDA, SQIVND (reference sequence). This CDR3 contains 18 residues. V lost 1 base and J lost 5, with 23 bases in between. CDR3 sequence reads: CASSIGLGGLGAGETQYF. In DNA form, the CDR3 reads TGTGCCAGTAGTATAGGACTCGGCGGATTGGGGGCTGGGGAGACCCAGTACTTC.

The chain links TRBV3-1 (or the pseudogene TRBV3-2) to TRBJ1-4, with 10 bases matching TRBD1. This CDR3 region has 16 residues. The ends lost 1 base at V and 8 bases at J; junction bases unmatched: 7. CDR1 is LGHDT and CDR2 is YNNKEL in the germline V gene (reference sequence). The CDR3 sequence is CASSQGGDRGREKLFF. The DNA for the CDR3 is TGTGCCAGCAGCCAAGGGGGGGACAGGGGAAGGGAAAAACTGTTTTTT.

This chain uses TRBV6-5 with TRBJ2-7; D might be TRBD2 (6 bases). Between the trimmed V and J ends, which lost 8 bases and 6 bases, there was a span of 23 bases. The CDR3 is 15 residues long. From germline, CDR1 is MNHEY and CDR2 SVGAGI. CDR3 nucleotide sequence: TGTGCCAGCGTTAGAGGAATGGACGGGGGTGGCGAGCAGTACTTC. Protein product: CASVRGMDGGGEQYF.

V gene TRBV11-1 combines with J gene TRBJ2-2, with 13 bases that match TRBD2. The junction had 5 bases not matched to a gene; V was cut back by 0 bases and J by 4 bases. The CDR3 extends over 18 amino acids. CDR1 and CDR2 (germline): SGHAT, FQDESV (reference sequence). DNA for the CDR3: TGTGCCAGCAGCTTAGCGCCGGGACTAGCGGGACGCACCGGGGAGCTGTTTTTT. This translates into CASSLAPGLAGRTGELFF. Full variable domain (missing parts from reference TRBV11-1 and TRBJ2-2): EAEVAQSPRYKITEKSQAVAFWCDPISGHATLYWYRQILGQGPELLVQFQDESVVDDSQLPKDRFSAERLKGVDSTLKIQPAELGDSAMYLCASSLAPGLAGRTGELFFGEGSRLTVL.

The chain combines TRBV3-1 (or the pseudogene TRBV3-2) with TRBJ1-6, with TRBD1 matching 12 bases. With 1 base clipped from V and 9 bases from J, the junction kept 7 bases outside the gene matches. The CDR3 has 17 amino acids. The germline gives CDR1 LGHDT, CDR2 YNNKEL (reference sequence). CDR3 coding DNA: TGTGCCAGCAGCCAAGTGACGGGACAGGGGGCGATTTCACCCCTCCACTTT. This sequence encodes CASSQVTGQGAISPLHF.

This clone appeared once. This chain links TRBV3-1 (or the pseudogene TRBV3-2) with TRBJ1-1; D gene uncertain. The V end was cut by 2 bases, the J end by 4 bases, with 8 bases between. This CDR3 has 13 amino acids. In germline, CDR1 is LGHDT, CDR2 YNNKEL (reference sequence). CDR3 sequence: CASSQQVSTEAFF. Here the CDR3 DNA reads TGTGCCAGCAGCCAACAGGTGAGCACTGAAGCTTTCTTT.

This rearrangement joins TRBV10-3 to TRBJ2-3; D is ambiguous. Trimming left V 7 bases short and J 5 bases short, with 13 bases between. CDR3 size: 13 residues. CDR1 is ENHRY, CDR2 SYGVKD, per germline. The DNA for the CDR3 is TGTGCCATCAACCCAGCGCCGCAAGATACGCAGTATTTT. This encodes CAINPAPQDTQYF.

This clone has just one count. J is TRBJ1-1 and V is TRBV16, with D maybe TRBD1 (5 bases). V was cut by 3 bases and J by 6 bases, with 14 bases left in between. The CDR3 length is 14 residues. CDR1 is KGHSY, CDR2 FQNENV, per germline. For the CDR3, the DNA is TGTGCCAGCAGCCATCCCACAGGCCCCGCTGAAGCTTTCTTT. Translation: CASSHPTGPAEAFF. Together with reference TRBV16 and TRBJ1-1, the CDR3 gives the full variable domain: GEEVAQTPKHLVRGEGQKAKLYCAPIKGHSYVFWYQQVLKNEFKFLISFQNENVFDETGMPKERFSAKCLPNSPCSLEIQATKLEDSAVYFCASSHPTGPAEAFFGQGTRLTVV.

This chain links TRBV5-1 with TRBJ1-4, with 7 bases aligning to TRBD1. Germline CDR1 reads SGHRS; CDR2 reads YFSETQ. This CDR3 contains 20 residues. V lost 4 bases and J lost 0; bases outside the gene matches: 18. Here the CDR3 reads CASSPLWFGRQGATNEKLFF. The CDR3 DNA follows: TGCGCCAGCAGCCCCCTCTGGTTCGGCCGACAGGGTGCAACTAATGAAAAACTGTTTTTT.

This chain joins TRBV7-9 and TRBJ1-4; no clear D gene. The germline CDR1 and CDR2 sequences are SEHNR and FQNEAQ (reference sequence). Trimming took off 7 bases at V and 6 bases at J, with 9 bases between the two ends. The length of the CDR3 is 12 residues. CDR3 nucleotide sequence: TGTGCCAGCACGGAGGCTGATGAAAAACTGTTTTTT. It is translated as CASTEADEKLFF.

V usage is TRBV6-4 and J usage is TRBJ1-6; D perhaps matches TRBD1 (6 bases). The germline V gene has CDR1 MRHNA and CDR2 SNTAGT. The V gene lost 3 bases and the J gene lost 12 bases, with 12 bases spanning the gap. The CDR3 consists of 13 residues. For the CDR3, the DNA is TGTGCCAGCAGTGAGGCCAGGGGTTTACCCCTCCACTTT. It encodes CASSEARGLPLHF.